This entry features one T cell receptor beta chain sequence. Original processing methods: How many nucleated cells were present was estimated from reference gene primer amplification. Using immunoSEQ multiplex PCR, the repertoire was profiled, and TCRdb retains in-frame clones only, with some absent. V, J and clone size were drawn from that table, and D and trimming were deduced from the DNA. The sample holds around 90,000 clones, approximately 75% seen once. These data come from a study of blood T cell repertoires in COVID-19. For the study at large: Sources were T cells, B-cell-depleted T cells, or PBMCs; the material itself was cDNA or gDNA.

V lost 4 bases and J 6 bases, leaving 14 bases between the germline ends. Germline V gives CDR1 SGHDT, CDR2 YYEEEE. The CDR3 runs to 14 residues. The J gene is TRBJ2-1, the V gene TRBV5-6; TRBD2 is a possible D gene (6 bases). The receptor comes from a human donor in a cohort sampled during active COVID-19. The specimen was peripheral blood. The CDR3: CASSPREVSNEQFF. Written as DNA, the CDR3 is TGTGCCAGCAGCCCGAGGGAGGTTTCCAATGAGCAGTTCTTC. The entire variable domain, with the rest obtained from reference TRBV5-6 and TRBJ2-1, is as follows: DAGVTQSPTHLIKTRGQQVTLRCSPKSGHDTVSWYQQALGQGPQFIFQYYEEEERQRGNFPDRFSGHQFPNYSSELNVNALLLGDSALYLCASSPREVSNEQFFGPGTRLTVL.